This note documents a single TCR beta chain sequence. The sample originates from a study of T-cell reconstitution after alpha-beta-depleted transplantation in children. Construction of the TCRbeta library involved unique molecular identifiers. TCRdb re-derived calls from the PCR reads in MiXCR, one entry per CDR3 protein. The sample shows 490,000 or so distinct CDR3 sequences, more than 9% of them seen only once. J lost 4 bases, V lost 3 bases, and 8 bases had no gene match. Germline V gene lookup returns CDR1 SGHRS and CDR2 YFSETQ. This CDR3 is 15 amino acids long. This TCR was sampled from a child aged 2-15 years with inherited bone marrow failure, due to receive a stem cell transplant. The chain carries TRBV5-1 and TRBJ2-3, with 7 bases aligning to TRBD2. Material: PBMCs, obtained before TCRalphabeta/CD19-depleted stem cell transplant. CDR3 coding DNA: TGCGCCAGCAGCTCGGTAGCGGGTCGCTCAGATACGCAGTATTTT. It is translated as CASSSVAGRSDTQYF.